The entry below describes one TCR beta chain. Its target is not known. The sample belongs to a study of cytomegalovirus exposure and HLA in healthy donors. General study results and limits: It was reported that the classifier diagnosed cytomegalovirus status with high specificity and sensitivity in both the original and validation cohorts.

Amplification used 60 Vbeta primers and 13 Jbeta primers. The method was immunoSEQ multiplex PCR; TCRdb's version includes in-frame clones alone and lacks a portion of them. This sample has roughly 100,000 clones, with approximately 79% found just once. This receptor was taken from a woman between 40 and 50 years old in good health and CMV-seronegative. Sequencing used PBMCs.

The CDR3, as DNA: TGCGCCAGCAGCCAAGATACCGGTGCAACTAATGAAAAACTGTTTTTT. This sequence encodes CASSQDTGATNEKLFF. The chain has TRBV4-3 and TRBJ1-4, with D unclear. The germline gives CDR1 LGHNA, CDR2 YSLEER. The CDR3 runs to 16 residues. Trimming left V 0 bases short and J 0 bases short, with 8 bases between.